One and the same sample provided the 21 T cell receptor beta chains below, sequenced in a study of blood T cell repertoires in COVID-19. The table came from immunoSEQ multiplex PCR; TCRdb's copy has only in-frame clones and leaves some out. The table lists more than 110,000 clones, around 87% of them singletons. The specimen sequenced was peripheral blood. The receptors originated from a middle-aged woman with acute or convalescent COVID-19.

This clone was observed once. The chain combines TRBV14 with TRBJ1-1, with 9 bases identical to TRBD1. The germline gives CDR1 SGHDN, CDR2 FVKESK. The CDR3 is 17 amino acids. Unmatched junction bases numbered 10, after V lost 5 bases and J lost 0 bases. Here the CDR3 DNA reads TGTGCCAGCAGCGATAACAGGGGGCCGTTCGTGAACACTGAAGCTTTCTTT. Its protein product is CASSDNRGPFVNTEAFF.

This chain connects TRBV5-1 to TRBJ2-2; 10 bases align to TRBD2. Germline loops: CDR1 SGHRS, CDR2 YFSETQ. The length of the CDR3 is 17 residues. J was trimmed by 4 bases and V by 4 bases; bases with no gene match: 10. CDR3 sequence (DNA): TGCGCCAGCAGCCTGAAAACTAGCGGGAAGGGCACCGGGGAGCTGTTTTTT. This codes for CASSLKTSGKGTGELFF.

This chain links TRBV4-2 with TRBJ2-2; 10 bases line up with TRBD2. J was trimmed by 5 bases and V by 4 bases; bases with no gene match: 16. This CDR3 is 19 amino acids long. The germline V gene has CDR1 LGHNA and CDR2 YNFKEQ. CDR3 sequence reads: CASSPLGGLAGDFTGELFF. CDR3 in DNA: TGTGCCAGCAGCCCCCTCGGAGGGCTAGCGGGAGATTTTACCGGGGAGCTGTTTTTT.

The chain couples TRBV30 to TRBJ1-2; TRBD1 matches 8 bases. CDR1 and CDR2 (germline): GTSNPN, SVGIG (reference sequence). V was pared by 3 bases and J by 6 bases, with 6 bases of the junction left unmatched. The CDR3 has 13 residues. CDR3 in amino acids: CAWRWGQVDGYTF. The CDR3 DNA reads TGTGCCTGGAGGTGGGGACAGGTGGATGGCTACACCTTC.

The sample holds a few counts of this clone. V gene TRBV5-4 combines with J gene TRBJ2-4; maybe TRBD1 (5 bases). CDR1 is SGHNT and CDR2 is YYREEE in the germline V gene (reference sequence). The CDR3 is made up of 14 amino acids. V lost 1 base and J lost 3, with 8 bases in between. CDR3 residues: CASSLQGDKNIQYF. CDR3 nucleotide sequence: TGTGCCAGCAGCTTGCAGGGTGACAAAAACATTCAGTACTTC.

This chain connects TRBV4-2 to TRBJ2-1, with 8 bases aligning to TRBD2. CDR1 and CDR2 (germline): LGHNA, YNFKEQ. The length of the CDR3 is 14 residues. Germline trimming cut 4 bases from V and 9 bases from J; bases unmatched to any gene: 8. The CDR3 here is CASSPLGREGEQFF. The CDR3 nucleotides read TGTGCCAGCAGCCCCCTCGGGAGGGAGGGTGAGCAGTTCTTC.

The V call is TRBV4-1, the J call TRBJ1-5; TRBD1 agrees at 8 bases. After removal of 1 base from V and 0 bases from J, the junction contained 11 bases not matched to a gene. The CDR3 extends over 19 amino acids. Germline V gives CDR1 MGHRA, CDR2 YSYEKL. CDR3 amino acids: CASSQVEWDRLYSNQPQHF. The CDR3 nucleotides read TGCGCCAGCAGCCAAGTCGAATGGGACAGGCTTTATAGCAATCAGCCCCAGCATTTT.

The chain joins TRBV19 to TRBJ2-1; no definite D call. Per the germline V gene, CDR1 is LNHDA and CDR2 is SQIVND (reference sequence). V gave up 9 bases and J gave up 7 bases, with 16 bases separating them. The length of the CDR3 is 13 residues. CDR3: CASTHPSVNEQFF. CDR3 in DNA: TGTGCCAGCACCCACCCTAGTGTGAATGAGCAGTTCTTC.

CDR3 DNA: TGTGCCATCAGTGATAGGCAGGGGAGTCAGGGAGGGCAGTCCTACAATGAGCAGTTCTTC. As protein: CAISDRQGSQGGQSYNEQFF. The chain employs TRBV10-3 and TRBJ2-1; D is possibly TRBD2 (7 bases). Germline V gives CDR1 ENHRY, CDR2 SYGVKD. Between the trimmed V and J ends, which lost 3 bases and 1 base, there was a span of 25 bases. The CDR3 extends over 20 amino acids.

To note about this clone: The sample holds other DNA sequences that translate to the same CDR3. In DNA, the CDR3 is TGTGCCAGCTCACCACAATCGGTGAACACTGAAGCTTTCTTT. Encoded protein: CASSPQSVNTEAFF. The chain links TRBV18 to TRBJ1-1; D uncertain. The V end was cut by 1 base, the J end by 0 bases, with 6 bases between. The CDR3 loop spans 14 amino acids. In germline, CDR1 is KGHSH, CDR2 LQKENI.

The V gene is TRBV7-8, the J gene TRBJ2-7; no reliable D call. Trimming shortened V by 6 bases and J by 6 bases, and 15 bases separated the two germline ends. CDR1 and CDR2 from the germline V gene are SGHVS and FQNEAQ. The CDR3 contains 13 residues. The CDR3 loop is CASSLITRSEQYF. The CDR3 bases are TGTGCCAGCAGTTTAATAACCCGCAGCGAGCAGTACTTC.

The rearrangement links TRBV7-2 to TRBJ1-2, with D unclear. Trimming cost V 1 base and J 5 bases, with 8 bases left between them. In germline, CDR1 is SGHTA, CDR2 FQGNSA. This CDR3 comprises 13 residues. The CDR3 nucleotides read TGTGCCAGCAGCTTAGTACAGCTTTATGGCTACACCTTC. It translates to CASSLVQLYGYTF.

The V and J genes are TRBV7-8 and TRBJ1-2, with D hard to call. From germline, CDR1 is SGHVS and CDR2 FQNEAQ. This CDR3 spans 15 amino acids. Deletions cut 0 bases from V and 2 bases from J, with 10 bases between. The CDR3: CASSLALTVNYGYTF. CDR3 in DNA: TGTGCCAGCAGCTTAGCACTCACAGTAAACTATGGCTACACCTTC.

This clone was seen a single time. CDR3 bases: TGTGCCAGCAGTACCCTTCAGGGGGCGCTTGGAGAGCAGTACTTC. Translation gives CASSTLQGALGEQYF. The J gene is TRBJ2-7, the V gene TRBV6-5; 8 bases align to TRBD1. The germline gives CDR1 MNHEY, CDR2 SVGAGI. Unmatched junction bases numbered 13, after V lost 5 bases and J lost 7 bases. The CDR3 contains 15 residues.

V gene TRBV3-1 (or the pseudogene TRBV3-2) combines with J gene TRBJ2-1, with 12 bases lining up with TRBD2. Germline V gene sequence: CDR1 LGHDT, CDR2 YNNKEL (reference sequence). This CDR3 has 14 amino acids. Germline trimming cut 4 bases from V and 8 bases from J; bases unmatched to any gene: 3. The chain's CDR3 is CASSRLAGVDEQFF. CDR3 DNA sequence: TGTGCCAGCAGCCGACTAGCGGGAGTGGATGAGCAGTTCTTC.

The chain couples TRBV18 to TRBJ1-1, with TRBD1 matching over 7 bases. V gave up 1 base and J gave up 0 bases; unmatched junction bases: 8. The germline gives CDR1 KGHSH, CDR2 LQKENI. This CDR3 contains 17 residues. The CDR3, as DNA: TGTGCCAGCTCACCACTGCGCGGACAGGACCTGAACACTGAAGCTTTCTTT. As protein: CASSPLRGQDLNTEAFF.

The chain joins TRBV2 to TRBJ1-5; D perhaps matches TRBD1 (6 bases). V was cut by 5 bases and J by 2 bases, with 13 bases left in between. This CDR3 has 15 residues. The germline CDR1 and CDR2 sequences are SNHLY and FYNNEI. The CDR3 sequence is CASSPGTRGNQPQHF. The CDR3 DNA reads as TGTGCCAGCAGTCCTGGGACAAGGGGCAATCAGCCCCAGCATTTT.

Worth noting for this clone: Other DNA variants within this sample encode the same CDR3. The chain employs TRBV27 and TRBJ2-7, with 11 bases lining up with TRBD1. Trimming at V came to 5 bases and at J to 7 bases, leaving 7 bases not matched to a gene. Germline V lookup: CDR1 MNHEY, CDR2 SMNVEV (reference sequence). The CDR3 is 14 residues long. CDR3 bases: TGTGCCAGCAGTCCCTGGACAGGGGGCGGTGAGCAGTACTTC. Translation gives CASSPWTGGGEQYF.

This clone appeared once. This chain uses TRBV11-2 with TRBJ1-2; the match to TRBD1 covers 7 bases. J was trimmed by 8 bases and V by 4 bases; bases with no gene match: 10. Germline V CDR1 and CDR2: SGHAT, FQNNGV. This CDR3 spans 14 amino acids. CDR3 loop: CASSWDRNFRGYTF. The CDR3, as DNA: TGTGCCAGCAGCTGGGACAGAAACTTTCGGGGCTACACCTTC.

J is TRBJ1-4 and V is TRBV2; TRBD1 aligns across 9 bases. J was trimmed by 8 bases and V by 8 bases; bases with no gene match: 9. CDR3 length: 14 amino acids. Looked up from germline, CDR1 is SNHLY and CDR2 is FYNNEI. CDR3 sequence (DNA): TGTGCCAGCGAAGAACAGGGGGCAGGGGAAAAACTGTTTTTT. It is translated as CASEEQGAGEKLFF.

J is TRBJ1-5 and V is TRBV7-2, with D unresolved. Trimming removed 6 bases at V and 3 bases at J, with 15 bases between. Germline V gives CDR1 SGHTA, CDR2 FQGNSA. The CDR3 spans 15 residues. CDR3 nucleotide sequence: TGTGCCAGCAGTTCCAAGGGAGATGCCAATCAGCCCCAGCATTTT. Its translation: CASSSKGDANQPQHF.